This TCR beta chain was identified in a study of blood T cells in healthy people across ages. The CDR3 totals 16 residues. Losses at the gene ends were 3 bases for V and 1 base for J; bases not matched to a gene: 6. Germline values: CDR1 MNHEY, CDR2 SMNVEV (reference sequence). Together with a sample-barcoded 5' primer, a J-beta primer mix was included in a second PCR lasting roughly 6 to 12 cycles. Each CDR3 protein gets one entry after TCRdb re-called the 5' RACE reads with MiXCR. The sample includes more than 1.4 million distinct CDR3 sequences, roughly 40% of them seen just once. This clonotype was sampled from a woman under 30 in good health. Material for sequencing was blood. The rearrangement joins TRBV27 to TRBJ1-2; 9 nucleotides align to TRBD1. The DNA for the CDR3 is TGTGCCAGCAGTTTCGGCCCGGGACAGGGTAACTATGGCTACACCTTC. Its protein is CASSFGPGQGNYGYTF.